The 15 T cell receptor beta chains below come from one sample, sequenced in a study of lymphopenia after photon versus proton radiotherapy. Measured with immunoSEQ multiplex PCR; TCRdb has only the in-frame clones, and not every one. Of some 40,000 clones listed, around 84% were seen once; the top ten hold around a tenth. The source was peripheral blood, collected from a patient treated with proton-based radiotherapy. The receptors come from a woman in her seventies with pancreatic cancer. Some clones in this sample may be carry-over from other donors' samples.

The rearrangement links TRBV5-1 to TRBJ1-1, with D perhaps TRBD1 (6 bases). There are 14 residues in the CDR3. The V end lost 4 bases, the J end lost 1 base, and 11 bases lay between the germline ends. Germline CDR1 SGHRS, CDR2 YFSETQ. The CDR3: CASSASTGNTEAFF. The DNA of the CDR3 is TGCGCCAGCAGCGCCTCGACAGGGAACACTGAAGCTTTCTTT.

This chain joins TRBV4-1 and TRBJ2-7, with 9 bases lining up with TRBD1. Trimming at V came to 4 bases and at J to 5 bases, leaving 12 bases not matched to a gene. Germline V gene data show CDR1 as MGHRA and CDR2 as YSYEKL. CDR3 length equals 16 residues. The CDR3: CASSRNPGQGADEQYF. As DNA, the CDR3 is TGCGCCAGCAGCCGCAATCCGGGACAGGGTGCGGACGAGCAGTACTTC.

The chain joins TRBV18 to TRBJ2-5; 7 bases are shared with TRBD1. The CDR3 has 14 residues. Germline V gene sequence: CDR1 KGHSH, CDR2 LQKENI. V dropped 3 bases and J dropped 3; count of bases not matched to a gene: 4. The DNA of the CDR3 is TGTGCCAGCTCACCGAGACAGGGAGAAGAGACCCAGTACTTC. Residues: CASSPRQGEETQYF.

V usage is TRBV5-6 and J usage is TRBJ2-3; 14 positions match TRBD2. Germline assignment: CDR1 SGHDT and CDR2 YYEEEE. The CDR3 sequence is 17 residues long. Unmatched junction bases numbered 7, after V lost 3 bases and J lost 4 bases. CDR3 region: CASSSRLAGGPADTQYF. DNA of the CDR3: TGTGCCAGCAGCTCTAGACTAGCGGGAGGGCCCGCAGATACGCAGTATTTT.

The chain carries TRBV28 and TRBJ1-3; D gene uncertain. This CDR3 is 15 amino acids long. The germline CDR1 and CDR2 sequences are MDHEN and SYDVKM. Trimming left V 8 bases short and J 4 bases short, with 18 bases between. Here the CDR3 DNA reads TGTGCCAGCCTGGGCCGAACATTTAAGGGAAACACCATATATTTT. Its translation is CASLGRTFKGNTIYF.

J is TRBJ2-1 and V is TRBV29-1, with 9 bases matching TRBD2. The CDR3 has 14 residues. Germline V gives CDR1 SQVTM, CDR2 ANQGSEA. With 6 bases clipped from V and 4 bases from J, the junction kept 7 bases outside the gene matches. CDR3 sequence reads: CSVVSSGRYNEQFF. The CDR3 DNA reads TGCAGCGTCGTTAGTAGCGGGAGATACAATGAGCAGTTCTTC.

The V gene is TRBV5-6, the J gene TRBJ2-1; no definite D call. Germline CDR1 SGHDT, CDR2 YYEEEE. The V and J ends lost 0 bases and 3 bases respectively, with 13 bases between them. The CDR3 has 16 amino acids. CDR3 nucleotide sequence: TGTGCCAGCAGCTTGGAGGGCAAAAGGAGCTACAATGAGCAGTTCTTC. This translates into CASSLEGKRSYNEQFF.

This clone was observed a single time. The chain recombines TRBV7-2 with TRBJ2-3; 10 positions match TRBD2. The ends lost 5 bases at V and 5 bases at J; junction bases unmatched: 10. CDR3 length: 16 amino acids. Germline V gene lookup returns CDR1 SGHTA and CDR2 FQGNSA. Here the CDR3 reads CASSPVVAGGLDTQYF. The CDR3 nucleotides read TGTGCCAGCAGCCCGGTGGTAGCGGGAGGTCTAGATACGCAGTATTTT.

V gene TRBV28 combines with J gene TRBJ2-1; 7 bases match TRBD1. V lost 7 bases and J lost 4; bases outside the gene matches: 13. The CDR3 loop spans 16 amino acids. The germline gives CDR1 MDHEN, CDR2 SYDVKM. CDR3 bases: TGTGCCAGCAAAGGGGGCCGAGGATTGGTATACAATGAGCAGTTCTTC. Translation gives CASKGGRGLVYNEQFF.

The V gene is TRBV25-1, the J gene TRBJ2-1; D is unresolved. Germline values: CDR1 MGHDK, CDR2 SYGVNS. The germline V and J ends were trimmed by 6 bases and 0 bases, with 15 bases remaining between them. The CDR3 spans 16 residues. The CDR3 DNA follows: TGTGCCAGCAGGCTCGGCTCCATGAGCTCCTACAATGAGCAGTTCTTC. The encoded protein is CASRLGSMSSYNEQFF.

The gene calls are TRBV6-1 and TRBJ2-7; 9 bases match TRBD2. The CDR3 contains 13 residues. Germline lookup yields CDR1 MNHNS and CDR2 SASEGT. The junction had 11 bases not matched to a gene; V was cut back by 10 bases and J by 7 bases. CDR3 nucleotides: TGTGCCACCGCGGGGGGGGGCACACAAGAGCAGTACTTC. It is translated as CATAGGGTQEQYF.

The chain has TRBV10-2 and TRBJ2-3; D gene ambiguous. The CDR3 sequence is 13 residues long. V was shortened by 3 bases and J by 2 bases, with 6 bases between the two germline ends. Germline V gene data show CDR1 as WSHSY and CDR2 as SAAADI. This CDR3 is CASSEGHTDTQYF. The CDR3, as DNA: TGCGCCAGCAGTGAAGGCCACACAGATACGCAGTATTTT.

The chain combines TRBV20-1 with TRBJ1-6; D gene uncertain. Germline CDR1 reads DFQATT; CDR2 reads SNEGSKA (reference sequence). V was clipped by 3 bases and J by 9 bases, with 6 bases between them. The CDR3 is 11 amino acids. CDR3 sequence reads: CSASGSSPLHF. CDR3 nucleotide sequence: TGCAGTGCTAGCGGGTCTTCACCCCTCCACTTT.

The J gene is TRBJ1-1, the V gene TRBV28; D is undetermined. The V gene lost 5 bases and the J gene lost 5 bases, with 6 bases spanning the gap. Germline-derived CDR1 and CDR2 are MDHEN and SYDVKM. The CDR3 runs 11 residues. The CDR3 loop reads CASSRGTEAFF. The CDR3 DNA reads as TGTGCCAGCAGTCGGGGTACTGAAGCTTTCTTT.

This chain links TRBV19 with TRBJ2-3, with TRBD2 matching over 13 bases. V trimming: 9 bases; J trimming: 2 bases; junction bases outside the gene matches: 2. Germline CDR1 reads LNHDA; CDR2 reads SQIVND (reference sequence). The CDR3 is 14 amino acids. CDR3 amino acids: CASGLAGDTDTQYF. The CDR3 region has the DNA TGTGCCAGCGGACTAGCGGGAGACACAGATACGCAGTATTTT.